This entry features one TCR beta chain sequence. Its recognized antigen is unknown. No quality values exist for individual bases; no much larger clone is one base distant. The source of the sample is a study of control samples from healthy donors and cancer patients (dated by TCRdb to 2018 to 2021). The library relied on the immunoSEQ multiplex PCR assay. TCRdb stores this immuneACCESS table with in-frame sequences only. Part of the clones is absent; in the studies checked, under half of the shortfall reflects unresolved V genes, and no reason is known for the rest. Recorded for this sample are some 120,000 clones; roughly nine tenths of them occurred a single time. About 1.1% of the sample is held by the ten biggest clonotypes. Taken from cysteine to phenylalanine, the CDR3 has 13 residues. Only the CDR3 portion is preserved as DNA: 39 bases, with reading frame beginning at the first base. Ends trimmed: V by 7 bases, J by 4 bases; bases unmatched to a gene: 4. Via the germline V gene, CDR1 is KGHSH and CDR2 LQKENI.

The specimen was PBMCs. In this chain, TRBV18 is recombined with TRBJ2-3; 8 central bases correspond to TRBD2. The receptor was isolated from a woman aged 45-65 years with colorectal cancer. The CDR3 corresponds to CASCAGGADTQYF. The DNA sequence reads TGTGCCAGCTGTGCGGGGGGTGCAGATACGCAGTATTTT. Beyond the CDR3, the reference TRBV18 and TRBJ2-3 genes provide the residues; the full variable domain reads: NAGVMQNPRHLVRRRGQEARLRCSPMKGHSHVYWYRQLPEEGLKFMVYLQKENIIDESGMPKERFSAEFPKEGPSILRIQQVVRGDSAAYFCASCAGGADTQYFGPGTRLTVL.